The 27 T cell receptor beta chains below come from one sample, sequenced in a study of cytomegalovirus exposure and HLA in healthy donors. Researchers ran the PCR with 60 Vbeta and 13 Jbeta primers. Sequencing used immunoSEQ multiplex PCR; TCRdb keeps in-frame clones, though not all of them. The table has about 130,000 clones, roughly 77% seen once; the top ten hold almost 6%. Sample: PBMCs. Source of these receptors: a woman in her thirties or forties in good health and CMV-seropositive.

The chain recombines TRBV28 with TRBJ2-7; 7 positions agree with TRBD1. This CDR3 has 16 amino acids. Trimming took 5 bases from V and 1 from J; bases not matched to a gene: 11. From germline, CDR1 is MDHEN and CDR2 SYDVKM. The CDR3 region is CASSASGQTISYEQYF. The CDR3 coding sequence is TGTGCCAGCAGTGCCTCGGGACAGACGATTTCCTACGAGCAGTACTTC. The variable domain in full, with the rest retrieved from reference TRBV28 and TRBJ2-7, is DVKVTQSSRYLVKRTGEKVFLECVQDMDHENMFWYRQDPGLGLRLIYFSYDVKMKEKGDIPEGYSVSREKKERFSLILESASTNQTSMYLCASSASGQTISYEQYFGPGTRLTVT.

The sample holds a few counts of this clone. The chain combines TRBV7-2 with TRBJ2-5; D remains unclear. From germline, CDR1 is SGHTA and CDR2 FQGNSA. Deletions cut 4 bases from V and 5 bases from J, with 14 bases between. The CDR3 has 14 amino acids. CDR3 amino acids: CASSSSQSPETQYF. CDR3 sequence (DNA): TGTGCCAGCAGCTCTTCACAATCCCCTGAGACCCAGTACTTC.

V gene TRBV7-9 combines with J gene TRBJ2-1; D might be TRBD1 (5 bases). This CDR3 comprises 14 residues. V lost 4 bases to trimming and J lost 5 bases, with 12 bases between them. Germline CDR1 and CDR2: SEHNR and FQNEAQ (reference sequence). The CDR3 protein is CASSSQDNNNEQFF. CDR3 coding DNA: TGTGCCAGCAGCTCCCAGGACAACAACAATGAGCAGTTCTTC.

The chain uses TRBV11-2 and TRBJ2-7; 7 bases are a match to TRBD2. Germline V gene sequence: CDR1 SGHAT, CDR2 FQNNGV. CDR3 size: 17 residues. The ends lost 5 bases at V and 3 bases at J; junction bases unmatched: 16. The CDR3 loop is CASSQSRGGGSNYEQYF. As DNA, the CDR3 is TGTGCCAGCAGCCAATCACGCGGAGGCGGGAGTAACTACGAGCAGTACTTC.

The chain recombines TRBV28 with TRBJ1-2; TRBD1 agrees at 8 bases. Trimming took 5 bases from V and 0 from J; bases not matched to a gene: 8. Germline CDR1 is MDHEN and CDR2 is SYDVKM. The CDR3 length is 16 residues. For the CDR3, the DNA is TGTGCCAGCAGTGGGGACAGGAGCAGAGCTAACTATGGCTACACCTTC. Amino acids: CASSGDRSRANYGYTF.

This clone was counted a single time. The chain is built from TRBV15 and TRBJ2-7; 11 nucleotides line up with TRBD1. CDR1 is LNHNV and CDR2 is YYDKDF in the germline V gene (reference sequence). The J segment lost 6 bases and the V segment lost 5 bases, leaving 6 bases of the junction unmatched. The CDR3 extends over 14 amino acids. The DNA of the CDR3 is TGTGCCACCAGCCCCCGGGACAGGGGGAGCGAGCAGTACTTC. This codes for CATSPRDRGSEQYF.

This chain joins TRBV6-9 and TRBJ1-5; no reliable D call. V was pared by 2 bases and J by 11 bases, with 19 bases between. This CDR3 is built from 15 residues. Germline lookup yields CDR1 MNHGY and CDR2 SVAAGI. CDR3 region: CASSYQGIGVWSQHF. CDR3 nucleotides: TGTGCCAGCAGTTATCAAGGGATCGGGGTCTGGTCCCAGCATTTT.

The chain couples TRBV28 to TRBJ1-4; 9 bases are shared with TRBD1. The CDR3 loop spans 15 amino acids. Germline values: CDR1 MDHEN, CDR2 SYDVKM. V dropped 8 bases and J dropped 8; count of bases not matched to a gene: 12. The CDR3 DNA sequence: TGTGCCAGCCGCTCCAGAGGGACAGGGTACGAAAAACTGTTTTTT. Its protein product is CASRSRGTGYEKLFF.

In nucleotides, the CDR3 is TGTGCCAGCAGCTCCAAACTGGGAGAGAACACTGAAGCTTTCTTT. Residues: CASSSKLGENTEAFF. This sequence joins TRBV7-2 and TRBJ1-1; D not certain. Trimming pared 4 bases from V and 1 base from J, leaving 13 bases between. In germline, CDR1 is SGHTA, CDR2 FQGNSA. The CDR3 runs to 15 residues.

The V gene is TRBV7-2, the J gene TRBJ1-2, with 10 bases fitting TRBD1. V lost 5 bases, J lost 8 bases, and 20 bases stayed unmatched. Germline V gene lookup returns CDR1 SGHTA and CDR2 FQGNSA. CDR3 length equals 18 residues. CDR3 bases: TGTGCCAGCAGCCTTATGGGACAGGGGTCAGCGGTAACCGGCGGCTACACCTTC. This sequence encodes CASSLMGQGSAVTGGYTF.

The rearrangement uses TRBV4-1 and TRBJ2-7; 7 bases match TRBD1. CDR1 MGHRA and CDR2 YSYEKL come from the germline V gene. The CDR3 totals 18 residues. J gave up 2 bases and V 3 bases, and 16 bases lay outside the gene matches. CDR3 bases: TGCGCCAGCAGCCAGGCGGACGGACCGGGACAGCGACCCTACGAGCAGTACTTC. Translated: CASSQADGPGQRPYEQYF.

The chain carries TRBV7-2 and TRBJ2-7; TRBD1 might be the D (6 bases). From germline, CDR1 is SGHTA and CDR2 FQGNSA. Trimming removed 2 bases at V and 7 bases at J, with 15 bases between. The CDR3 has 14 amino acids. The CDR3 DNA sequence: TGTGCCAGCAGCTTAATTTGGACAGAGGAGGAGCAGTACTTC. Translation: CASSLIWTEEEQYF.

The chain couples TRBV12-5 to TRBJ1-5; 7 bases are a match to TRBD1. J was trimmed by 0 bases and V by 5 bases; bases with no gene match: 10. From germline, CDR1 is LGHNT and CDR2 FRNRAP. CDR3 length: 17 amino acids. CDR3 amino acids: CASGTLTGQNSNQPQHF. The CDR3 nucleotides are TGTGCTAGTGGTACCCTGACGGGACAGAATAGCAATCAGCCCCAGCATTTT.

This chain links TRBV5-4 with TRBJ2-1; 12 bases match TRBD2. The germline gives CDR1 SGHNT, CDR2 YYREEE (reference sequence). This CDR3 spans 15 amino acids. Germline trimming cut 3 bases from V and 9 bases from J; bases unmatched to any gene: 7. The chain's CDR3 is CASSSPSGRAGEQFF. The CDR3, as DNA: TGTGCCAGCAGCTCTCCTAGCGGGAGGGCCGGTGAGCAGTTCTTC. The variable domain in full, with the rest retrieved from reference TRBV5-4 and TRBJ2-1, is ETGVTQSPTHLIKTRGQQVTLRCSSQSGHNTVSWYQQALGQGPQFIFQYYREEENGRGNFPPRFSGLQFPNYSSELNVNALELDDSALYLCASSSPSGRAGEQFFGPGTRLTVL.

This clone is a singleton in its sample. This chain uses TRBV19 with TRBJ2-3; no firm D call. Germline values: CDR1 LNHDA, CDR2 SQIVND (reference sequence). This CDR3 region has 12 residues. V lost 4 bases to trimming and J lost 6 bases, with 8 bases between them. CDR3 sequence: CASSTLRDTQYF. Here the CDR3 DNA reads TGTGCCAGTAGTACACTGAGGGATACGCAGTATTTT.

This chain uses TRBV6-1 with TRBJ1-5; D call uncertain. This CDR3 is 14 amino acids long. The germline V and J ends were trimmed by 10 bases and 4 bases, with 17 bases remaining between them. CDR1 is MNHNS, CDR2 SASEGT, per germline. CDR3 sequence: CATRIGGRNQPQHF. The CDR3 DNA reads TGTGCCACGCGAATTGGCGGGCGAAATCAGCCCCAGCATTTT.

This clone was seen only a few times. The chain couples TRBV27 to TRBJ1-2; TRBD1 matches 10 bases. The germline V gene has CDR1 MNHEY and CDR2 SMNVEV (reference sequence). The trim removed 0 bases at V and 4 bases at J, leaving 5 bases unmatched. The CDR3 has 16 residues. The CDR3, as DNA: TGTGCCAGCAGTTTATCGCCGGGACAGGGGAGCTATGGCTACACCTTC. Amino acids: CASSLSPGQGSYGYTF.

The genes are TRBV29-1 and TRBJ2-2; D remains ambiguous. V shed 6 bases and J shed 5 bases, with 10 bases lying between them. The CDR3 has 12 residues. The germline V gene encodes CDR1 SQVTM and CDR2 ANQGSEA. DNA of the CDR3: TGCAGCGTGGTAGTGTGGACCGGGGAGCTGTTTTTT. Protein product: CSVVVWTGELFF.

The rearrangement joins TRBV5-1 to TRBJ2-5; 8 bases agree with TRBD2. The CDR3 spans 16 residues. CDR1 is SGHRS, CDR2 YFSETQ, per germline. Germline trimming cut 7 bases from V and 5 bases from J; bases unmatched to any gene: 16. The CDR3 is CASAISPSGSGETQYF. The CDR3, as DNA: TGCGCCAGCGCTATATCCCCGAGCGGGAGTGGCGAGACCCAGTACTTC.

This sequence joins TRBV20-1 and TRBJ2-5, with D unresolved. Trimming removed 2 bases at V and 2 bases at J, with 3 bases between. In germline, CDR1 is DFQATT, CDR2 SNEGSKA (reference sequence). CDR3 size: 11 residues. CDR3 loop: CSARIQETQYF. CDR3 nucleotides: TGCAGTGCTAGAATACAAGAGACCCAGTACTTC.

V is TRBV7-3 and J is TRBJ1-6; 7 nucleotides line up with TRBD1. This CDR3 region has 15 residues. J gave up 3 bases and V 4 bases, and 3 bases lay outside the gene matches. Germline assignment: CDR1 SGHTA and CDR2 FQGTGA. The CDR3 sequence: CASSYRQGYNSPLHF. The CDR3 nucleotides read TGTGCCAGCAGCTATCGACAGGGCTATAATTCACCCCTCCACTTT.

The count of this clone is one. J is TRBJ2-3 and V is TRBV7-6; TRBD2 agrees at 9 bases. Trimming took 5 bases from V and 3 from J; bases not matched to a gene: 6. Per germline, CDR1 SGHVS and CDR2 FNYEAQ. This CDR3 is built from 15 residues. This chain's CDR3 is CASSRAGGQTDTQYF. The DNA for the CDR3 is TGTGCCAGCAGCCGCGCGGGAGGGCAAACAGATACGCAGTATTTT.

This clone was counted a few times. CDR3 DNA sequence: TGTGCCAGCAGTGGGACAGGGGGCATCGGTTATCAGCCCCAGCATTTT. This codes for CASSGTGGIGYQPQHF. The genes are TRBV2 and TRBJ1-5, with TRBD1 matching over 11 bases. Germline V gene data show CDR1 as SNHLY and CDR2 as FYNNEI. The CDR3 loop spans 16 amino acids. With V trimmed by 4 bases and J by 5 bases, 7 bases remained unmatched.

The rearrangement joins TRBV5-1 to TRBJ2-7; the D gene is possibly TRBD1 (5 bases). The V end was cut by 0 bases, the J end by 6 bases, with 19 bases between. This CDR3 comprises 16 residues. Looked up from germline, CDR1 is SGHRS and CDR2 is YFSETQ. In DNA, the CDR3 is TGCGCCAGCAGCTTGGCAGTTGAGGCAGGGATCACCGAGCAGTACTTC. This gives the protein CASSLAVEAGITEQYF.

This clone was seen only a few times. The J gene is TRBJ2-7, the V gene TRBV7-6, with 7 bases that match TRBD2. V gave up 3 bases and J gave up 7 bases; unmatched junction bases: 9. The CDR3 consists of 14 residues. Germline V gene lookup returns CDR1 SGHVS and CDR2 FNYEAQ. In nucleotides, the CDR3 is TGTGCCAGCAGCTTGGGCGGGAGAACTCGTGAGCAGTACTTC. It translates to CASSLGGRTREQYF. Full variable domain (outside the CDR3, taken from reference TRBV7-6 and TRBJ2-7): GAGVSQSPRYKVTKRGQDVALRCDPISGHVSLYWYRQALGQGPEFLTYFNYEAQQDKSGLPNDRFSAERPEGSISTLTIQRTEQRDSAMYRCASSLGGRTREQYFGPGTRLTVT.

The chain is built from TRBV27 and TRBJ1-4; TRBD1 might be the D (6 bases). Per the germline V gene, CDR1 is MNHEY and CDR2 is SMNVEV (reference sequence). V gave up 5 bases and J gave up 6 bases, with 16 bases separating them. This CDR3 region has 15 residues. CDR3 DNA sequence: TGTGCCAGCAGTCCCCTACAAGGGGGAGATGAAAAACTGTTTTTT. This codes for CASSPLQGGDEKLFF.

This rearrangement joins TRBV28 to TRBJ2-7; the D gene is possibly TRBD2 (5 bases). There are 13 residues in the CDR3. Germline V gene lookup returns CDR1 MDHEN and CDR2 SYDVKM. V lost 1 base and J lost 4, with 8 bases in between. CDR3 amino acids: CASSLFSEYEQYF. Here the CDR3 DNA reads TGTGCCAGCAGTTTATTTAGCGAATACGAGCAGTACTTC.